Listed below are T cell receptor beta chains from one sample, sequenced in a study of beta chain features in type 1 diabetes. The method was immunoSEQ multiplex PCR; TCRdb's version includes in-frame clones alone and lacks a portion of them. The sample has about 38,000 clones, almost 65% seen once. Sequenced material: Tregs from blood. The receptors here all came from a woman under 40 in good health. Each CDR3 is given with its conserved first and last residue. Each record gives: CDR3 DNA, CDR3 protein, J gene, V gene, clone size, D gene. A D gene is named only where the DNA matches it firmly. Not every row has a clone size; where given, it reads once, few, many or a size class.

TGTGCCAGCAGTGAAGAGGGACTAGCGAGAGAACGGAGGTACTTC,CASSEEGLARERRYF,TRBJ2-5,TRBV6-1,.,TRBD2
TGTGCCACCAGCAAAGACCGGACTAGCGGAACCAAGACCCAGTACTTC,CATSKDRTSGTKTQYF,TRBJ2-5,TRBV15,.,TRBD2
TGTGCCAGCAGTCGGGGATACGAGCAGTACTTC,CASSRGYEQYF,TRBJ2-7,TRBV6-5,.,.
TGTGCCAGCAGCTTAGTAGGACAGGGCCCCGCCGAAAAACTGTTTTTT,CASSLVGQGPAEKLFF,TRBJ1-4,TRBV7-2,.,TRBD1
TGTGCCAGTAGTATAGCCCTTAGACTATACTTC,CASSIALRLYF,TRBJ2-4,TRBV19,.,.
TGTGCCAGCAGCTTTGTACTAGCGGGAGGTCCCTACGAGCAGTACTTC,CASSFVLAGGPYEQYF,TRBJ2-7,TRBV7-8,.,TRBD2
TGTGCCAGCAGTTTATCGGGACAGGGAATGAACAATCAGCCCCAGCATTTT,CASSLSGQGMNNQPQHF,TRBJ1-5,TRBV28,.,TRBD1
TGTGCCAGCAGCTTAGGGGCAGGGCCGACCTACGAGCAGTACTTC,CASSLGAGPTYEQYF,TRBJ2-7,TRBV7-3,.,.
TGTGCCAGCAGTATTGGACAGGGCCGCGACGGCTACACCTTC,CASSIGQGRDGYTF,TRBJ1-2,TRBV2,.,TRBD1
TGTGCCAGCAGCCGGGGACTAGCGGAAGCCTACGAGCAGTACTTC,CASSRGLAEAYEQYF,TRBJ2-7,TRBV28,.,TRBD2
TGTGCCAGCGCTGGGGTGAGCGGGGACAATGAGCAGTTCTTC,CASAGVSGDNEQFF,TRBJ2-1,TRBV2,few,TRBD2
TGCGCCAGCAGCCAAGAGGTTAGCTCTGGGGCCAACGTCCTGACTTTC,CASSQEVSSGANVLTF,TRBJ2-6,TRBV4-3,.,.
TGTGCCATCGACAGGACGAACACCGGGGAGCTGTTTTTT,CAIDRTNTGELFF,TRBJ2-2,TRBV10-3,once,.
TGTGCCAGCAGCGGGGGACAGGGGGCGCGCCTGGACATTCAGTACTTC,CASSGGQGARLDIQYF,TRBJ2-4,TRBV7-9,.,TRBD1
TGCGCCAGCAGTCCCTCCGGGGGGACCGAAAAAAACTATGGCTACACCTTC,CASSPSGGTEKNYGYTF,TRBJ1-2,TRBV5-1,.,.
TGCAGCGTTAGGGGGTTCTACAATGAGCAGTTCTTC,CSVRGFYNEQFF,TRBJ2-1,TRBV29-1,once,.
TGTGCCACCAGCAGAGCAGCGGTTCAAGAGACCCAGTACTTC,CATSRAAVQETQYF,TRBJ2-5,TRBV15,.,.
TGTGCCAGCTCACCAACATCGACTCTGACCGGGGAGCTGTTTTTT,CASSPTSTLTGELFF,TRBJ2-2,TRBV18,.,.
TGTGCCAGCAGTACTAGCGGGGGCACAGATACGCAGTATTTT,CASSTSGGTDTQYF,TRBJ2-3,TRBV28,.,TRBD2
TGTGCCAGCAGGCGGACAGGGGACATGGAGCAGTACTTC,CASRRTGDMEQYF,TRBJ2-5,TRBV2,.,TRBD1
TGTGCCAGTAGGATTGGGCAGGGGGCCTACGAGCAGTACTTC,CASRIGQGAYEQYF,TRBJ2-7,TRBV19,.,TRBD1
TGTGCCAGCACCCATGCTAACTATGGCTACACCTTC,CASTHANYGYTF,TRBJ1-2,TRBV6-6,.,.
TGCGCCAGCAGCTTAGGGACTAGCGGGGGATCAGATACGCAGTATTTT,CASSLGTSGGSDTQYF,TRBJ2-3,TRBV5-1,once,TRBD2
TGTGCTTCCGGCGGGATGGCGAACTATGGCTACACCTTC,CASGGMANYGYTF,TRBJ1-2,TRBV19,.,.
TGTGCCAGTAGTATCCCCCTGGGTAGCGGGACCGCAGATACGCAGTATTTT,CASSIPLGSGTADTQYF,TRBJ2-3,TRBV19,.,TRBD2
TGCGCCAGCAGCTTATGGGCACACGAGCAGTACTTC,CASSLWAHEQYF,TRBJ2-7,TRBV5-1,.,.
TGTGCCAGCAGAACCGGGACAGGGGGCGGTCAGCCCCAGCATTTT,CASRTGTGGGQPQHF,TRBJ1-5,TRBV6-6,.,TRBD1
TGTGCCAGCACCTCAGGGATTTGGGGGGAGCTGTTTTTT,CASTSGIWGELFF,TRBJ2-2,TRBV5-4,once,.